This T cell receptor (beta chain) derives from a study of T-cell reconstitution after alpha-beta-depleted transplantation in children (dated by TCRdb to 2016 to 2017). Turning to the overall study: Using TCR repertoire profiling, the study followed T-cell immune reconstitution in a quantitative way in children after TCRalphabeta/CD19-depleted allogeneic hematopoietic cell transplantation. Points the paper makes about the study in general: Hyperexpanded clone frequencies declined over subsequent months; after one year, T-cell counts and TCRbeta diversity were mostly attributed to newly produced T cells. Apparently early alphabetaT-cell count recovery about two months after transplant reportedly relied on only several hundred rapidly expanded clones derived from non-depleted graft cells. In some patients, the high TCRbeta diversity seen at day 60 was put down to recipient T cells and intrathymic progenitors that had survived conditioning.

The germline ends are 10 bases apart after V is trimmed by 4 bases and J by 4 bases. The germline V gene encodes CDR1 MNHNS and CDR2 SASEGT. Measured from the cysteine to the phenylalanine, the CDR3 is 13 residues long. Of all the DNA, just the CDR3 is kept, 39 bases in frame from base 1. Library creation used PCR. The listed sequencing device is Illumina HiSeq 2500. TCR library preparation used molecular barcoding, with unique molecular identifiers applied to normalize quantification of the TCRbeta repertoire. The public reads were reanalyzed by TCRdb: fastp trimming at Q25, MiXCR alignment, in-frame beta chains only. Each entry merges the rows of one CDR3 protein and shows their most common DNA and genes. The sample table holds approximately 980,000 distinct CDR3 sequences, of which 25% to 35% were seen once. The ten largest clones take up roughly 28% of the sample. This clonotype was observed once. The antigen it binds to is not known. No base qualities exist here, and no much larger clone lies one base off it.

Per the publication, the treatment or condition label means: allogeneic hematopoietic cell transplantation with graft depleted of TCRalphabeta T cells and CD19 B cells. Transplant recipients were children who received TCRalphabeta/CD19-depleted allogeneic hematopoietic cell grafts. The clonotype was recovered from a boy younger than two who had a stem cell transplant for SCID, so the T cells may come from the graft donor. This chain joins TRBV6-1 to TRBJ2-5; TRBD2 could be the D gene, as 5 bases match. Sequences were derived from PBMCs, mostly from graft donor cells, sampled 360 days after TCRalphabeta/CD19-depleted stem cell transplant. The DNA sequence reads TGTGCCAGCAGTGGGGCCAGCGGAGAGACCCAGTACTTC. This yields the protein CASSGASGETQYF.